This T cell receptor beta chain was captured in a study of T cell responses to AZD1222 COVID-19 vaccine. About the research overall: Samples with a second dose at about 4 or about 12 weeks were pooled together. Overall study results and limits: Repertoires in all cases were sampled only once the peak T cell response had passed. It should be noted that donors were predominantly white British and more often female, and clonal diversity was possibly underestimated. The study identified only a handful of AZD1222 recipients as seropositive at baseline.

Comment on this clone: Its antigen remains unidentified.

Germline V gene data show CDR1 as MNHEY and CDR2 as SMNVEV (reference sequence). The CDR3 length is 18 residues. The ends were cut back, 3 bases at V and 0 bases at J, with 15 bases in the middle. Measured with immunoSEQ multiplex PCR; TCRdb has only the in-frame clones, and not every one. This sample yields about 120,000 clones, of which around nine tenths are seen a single time; 9.5% to 15% belongs to the top ten. The source material was peripheral blood, sampled on day 0 of AZD1222 vaccination. The J gene is TRBJ1-6, the V gene TRBV27, with D possibly matching TRBD1 (6 bases). The TCR originated in an adult in good health. This CDR3 is CASSFGTTMSSYNSPLHF. Here the CDR3 DNA reads TGTGCCAGCAGTTTTGGGACAACGATGAGCTCCTATAATTCACCCCTCCACTTT.